These 25 T cell receptor beta chains originate from one sample sequenced in a study of T-cell reconstitution after alpha-beta-depleted transplantation in children. This sample's TCRbeta library carried unique molecular identifier barcodes. MiXCR, applied by TCRdb to the PCR reads, yields one record per CDR3 protein. The data show hundreds of thousands of distinct CDR3 sequences, around 16% seen once. Sequenced here: PBMCs from the stem cell graft donor, sampled from the stem cell graft. The receptors were sampled from a human donor who donated a stem cell graft to a child with acute myeloid leukemia.

Notes on this clonotype: A much more abundant neighbour one base away suggests this may be a read error. The rearrangement joins TRBV29-1 to TRBJ2-1, with 8 bases matching TRBD1. This CDR3 comprises 14 residues. Germline V gene data show CDR1 as SQVTM and CDR2 as ANQGSEA. CDR3 in amino acids: CSVGHRGVYNEQLF. CDR3 in DNA: TGCAGCGTTGGGCACAGGGGGGTTTACAATGAGCAGCTCTTC.

This rearrangement joins TRBV7-3 to TRBJ2-7; 8 bases match TRBD1. Germline assignment: CDR1 SGHTA and CDR2 FQGTGA. There are 14 residues in the CDR3. The J segment lost 5 bases and the V segment lost 5 bases, leaving 8 bases of the junction unmatched. The CDR3 sequence is CASSIGGTGNEQYF. The CDR3 DNA reads as TGTGCCAGCAGCATTGGCGGGACAGGCAACGAGCAGTACTTC.

Ten or more counts support this clonotype. The genes are TRBV20-1 and TRBJ2-1; D is undetermined. The CDR3 runs 13 residues. V was shortened by 3 bases and J by 5 bases, with 11 bases between the two germline ends. In germline, CDR1 is DFQATT, CDR2 SNEGSKA (reference sequence). The chain's CDR3 is CSARLIKNNEQFF. DNA for the CDR3: TGCAGTGCTAGGTTGATTAAAAACAATGAGCAGTTCTTC.

There are many counts of this clonotype. This chain uses TRBV20-1 with TRBJ1-2; no firm D call. The CDR3 spans 15 residues. V lost 2 bases to trimming and J lost 5 bases, with 18 bases between them. Looked up from germline, CDR1 is DFQATT and CDR2 is SNEGSKA (reference sequence). CDR3 nucleotides: TGCAGTGCTAGACCCGAGGAGGACTCCCTATATGGCTACACCTTC. This translates into CSARPEEDSLYGYTF.

The chain couples TRBV12-3 or TRBV12-4 to TRBJ1-1; D not certain. This CDR3 spans 13 amino acids. V lost 6 bases to trimming and J lost 2 bases, with 10 bases between them. CDR3 in DNA: TGTGCCAGCAGACGCCGGGCAAACACTGAAGCTTTCTTT. Its translation is CASRRRANTEAFF.

V is TRBV3-1 and J is TRBJ2-4; 8 bases line up with TRBD1. The length of the CDR3 is 14 residues. V lost 6 bases to trimming and J lost 1 base; unmatched junction nucleotides: 2. CDR1 and CDR2 from the germline V gene are LGHDT and YNNKEL (reference sequence). The CDR3 coding sequence is TGTGCCAGCAGTCGGACAGGGGCCAAAAACATTCAGTACTTC. Its translation is CASSRTGAKNIQYF. The entire variable domain, with the rest obtained from reference TRBV3-1 and TRBJ2-4, is as follows: DTAVSQTPKYLVTQMGNDKSIKCEQNLGHDTMYWYKQDSKKFLKIMFSYNNKELIINETVPNRFSPKSPDKAHLNLHINSLELGDSAVYFCASSRTGAKNIQYFGAGTRLSVL.

This clonotype was detected only a few times. The J gene is TRBJ2-1, the V gene TRBV12-3 or TRBV12-4; 9 bases match TRBD1. With V trimmed by 6 bases and J by 7 bases, 10 bases remained unmatched. This CDR3 has 15 residues. CDR3 protein: CASRTTGGSENEQFF. DNA for the CDR3: TGTGCCAGCAGGACCACAGGGGGCTCGGAAAATGAGCAGTTCTTC.

The V call is TRBV7-9, the J call TRBJ1-4; D is unclear. This CDR3 comprises 13 residues. In germline, CDR1 is SEHNR, CDR2 FQNEAQ (reference sequence). Trimming removed 4 bases at V and 7 bases at J, with 10 bases between. The chain's CDR3 is CASSSLGGEKLFF. CDR3 sequence (DNA): TGTGCCAGCAGCTCCCTCGGCGGTGAAAAACTGTTTTTT.

V usage is TRBV4-2 and J usage is TRBJ2-2; 10 bases align to TRBD1. The CDR3 consists of 18 residues. CDR1 and CDR2 from the germline V gene are LGHNA and YNFKEQ. J gave up 4 bases and V 4 bases, and 12 bases lay outside the gene matches. CDR3 loop: CASSPGRGDRGRTGELFF. The CDR3, as DNA: TGTGCCAGCAGCCCCGGTAGAGGTGACAGGGGGCGCACCGGGGAGCTGTTTTTT.

This clonotype has a handful of counts. V usage is TRBV20-1 and J usage is TRBJ2-5, with D perhaps matching TRBD1 or TRBD2 (5 bases each). The CDR3 covers 14 residues. The germline V gene encodes CDR1 DFQATT and CDR2 SNEGSKA (reference sequence). Trimming stripped 2 bases from V and 0 bases from J, with 10 bases between. This CDR3 reads CSARPGAHQETQYF. DNA of the CDR3: TGCAGTGCTAGACCCGGGGCGCACCAAGAGACCCAGTACTTC.

There are a few counts of this clonotype. The V gene is TRBV5-1, the J gene TRBJ2-1, with D perhaps TRBD1 (5 bases). This CDR3 region has 17 residues. Germline V lookup: CDR1 SGHRS, CDR2 YFSETQ. V shed 0 bases and J shed 2 bases, with 15 bases lying between them. CDR3 in DNA: TGCGCCAGCAGCTTGGAGTTAAGGGGCCCCACCTACAATGAGCAGTTCTTC. This codes for CASSLELRGPTYNEQFF.

This clonotype was seen ten or more times. The gene calls are TRBV29-1 and TRBJ2-1; D could derive from TRBD1 or TRBD2 (7 bases each). This CDR3 comprises 13 residues. The germline CDR1 and CDR2 sequences are SQVTM and ANQGSEA. Trimming removed 7 bases from V and 8 bases from J, with 18 bases in between. The CDR3 DNA is TGCAGCGCCGATCCCAGGGGGGGGGATGAGCAGTTCTTC. Protein product: CSADPRGGDEQFF.

CDR3 DNA: TGTGCCAGCAGCCAACCGACCGGGACCCCGGCGGGCTACACCTTC. This sequence encodes CASSQPTGTPAGYTF. The rearrangement uses TRBV5-6 and TRBJ1-2; D might be TRBD1 (5 bases). Germline-derived CDR1 and CDR2 are SGHDT and YYEEEE. V lost 4 bases and J lost 8, with 21 bases in between. The CDR3 length is 15 residues.

This clonotype appeared many times. The V and J genes are TRBV20-1 and TRBJ1-3, with TRBD1 as a possible D gene (5 bases). V lost 5 bases and J 2 bases, leaving 13 bases between the germline ends. The CDR3 spans 14 residues. Germline CDR1 is DFQATT and CDR2 is SNEGSKA (reference sequence). CDR3 amino acids: CSAGDREAGNTIYF. DNA for the CDR3: TGCAGTGCTGGCGACAGAGAGGCTGGAAACACCATATATTTT.

This clonotype was counted many times. The chain has TRBV5-1 and TRBJ2-1; D unclear. Germline V gives CDR1 SGHRS, CDR2 YFSETQ. This CDR3 is built from 15 residues. Trimming stripped 0 bases from V and 8 bases from J, with 15 bases between. CDR3 sequence reads: CASSLVGLPLDEQFF. The DNA for the CDR3 is TGCGCCAGCAGCTTGGTAGGTCTGCCCCTGGATGAGCAGTTCTTC.

This clonotype showed up just a few times. The rearrangement uses TRBV12-3 or TRBV12-4 and TRBJ2-1, with a tentative D call TRBD2 (5 bases). This CDR3 contains 14 residues. V lost 6 bases and J lost 9, with 18 bases in between. The CDR3 nucleotides are TGTGCCAGCAGACGCCAGGACTCCCCGGGTGAGCAGTTCTTC. This codes for CASRRQDSPGEQFF.

This clonotype came up many times. The chain links TRBV10-3 to TRBJ2-2, with TRBD1 identical over 8 bases. With 4 bases clipped from V and 7 bases from J, the junction kept 11 bases outside the gene matches. Germline V CDR1 and CDR2: ENHRY, SYGVKD. The CDR3 has 16 residues. CDR3 region: CAISGQGFRNGGELFF. The CDR3 DNA reads TGTGCCATCAGTGGACAGGGGTTCAGGAACGGCGGGGAGCTGTTTTTT.

This clonotype was observed many times. V gene TRBV29-1 combines with J gene TRBJ1-1, with D perhaps matching TRBD1 (5 bases). The CDR3 is made up of 13 amino acids. The V gene's germline CDR1 is SQVTM and CDR2 ANQGSEA. Trimming shortened V by 4 bases and J by 1 base, and 10 bases separated the two germline ends. The CDR3 protein is CSVGAQGNTEAFF. The CDR3 DNA reads TGCAGCGTTGGAGCGCAGGGGAACACTGAAGCTTTCTTT.

A word on this clonotype: At one of its ends the junction is not consistent with the germline gene, which may arise from a read error. The chain carries TRBV5-1 and TRBJ2-1, with D tentatively TRBD1 (8 bases). The CDR3 extends over 16 amino acids. Germline loops: CDR1 SGHRS, CDR2 YFSETQ. CDR3 sequence (DNA): TGCGCCAGCAGCTTGGCCGAACAGGGGGGGTACATTGAGCAGTTCTTC. This encodes CASSLAEQGGYIEQFF.

The CDR3 region has the DNA TGTGCCAGCAGCTGGGGCGGGACAGGGTTCACTGAAGCTTTCTTT. Its protein is CASSWGGTGFTEAFF. The J gene is TRBJ1-1, the V gene TRBV5-5; the match to TRBD1 covers 9 bases. This CDR3 comprises 15 residues. CDR1 SGHKS and CDR2 YYEKEE come from the germline V gene (reference sequence). Trimming at V came to 3 bases and at J to 4 bases, leaving 7 bases not matched to a gene.

V and J are TRBV6-5 and TRBJ2-3, with no clear D. This CDR3 has 16 amino acids. Trimming stripped 0 bases from V and 2 bases from J, with 12 bases between. Germline CDR1 reads MNHEY; CDR2 reads SVGAGI. CDR3 nucleotide sequence: TGTGCCAGCAGTTACTCGGGCAGGAAGCCCACAGATACGCAGTATTTT. This translates into CASSYSGRKPTDTQYF.

The chain couples TRBV15 to TRBJ2-2; TRBD2 matches at 11 bases. The germline V gene encodes CDR1 LNHNV and CDR2 YYDKDF (reference sequence). V was pared by 3 bases and J by 5 bases, with 8 bases of the junction left unmatched. There are 17 residues in the CDR3. The CDR3 nucleotides read TGTGCCACCAGCAGGGTGGCTAGCGGGGGGTGGACCGGGGAGCTGTTTTTT. Translated: CATSRVASGGWTGELFF.

The chain uses TRBV7-2 and TRBJ2-3, with 9 nucleotides matching TRBD2. Germline-derived CDR1 and CDR2 are SGHTA and FQGNSA. V dropped 1 base and J dropped 5; count of bases not matched to a gene: 4. The CDR3 has 15 amino acids. As DNA, the CDR3 is TGTGCCAGCAGCTTAGTGCGGGGGGGCCTAGATACGCAGTATTTT. Its protein product is CASSLVRGGLDTQYF.

This clonotype has ten or more counts. V is TRBV27 and J is TRBJ1-1, with D perhaps TRBD1 (6 bases). The CDR3 has 15 amino acids. Germline CDR1 and CDR2: MNHEY and SMNVEV (reference sequence). Trimming took off 4 bases at V and 5 bases at J, with 17 bases between the two ends. In nucleotides, the CDR3 is TGTGCCAGCAGTTCACCGAGTAAGGGGGGGACTGAAGCTTTCTTT. This encodes CASSSPSKGGTEAFF.

This clonotype was found a few times. This chain uses TRBV12-3 or TRBV12-4 with TRBJ2-5; D gene uncertain. The CDR3 contains 13 residues. The germline V and J ends were trimmed by 4 bases and 5 bases, with 11 bases remaining between them. CDR3 in DNA: TGTGCCAGCAGTTACTGGACCCAGGAGACCCAGTACTTC. Its translation is CASSYWTQETQYF.